The T cell receptor (beta chain) under discussion was sequenced for a study of cytomegalovirus exposure and HLA in healthy donors. Study results and limitations: Later on, an analysis found that several of the most significant clusters appeared to be linked to common viral pathogens, which included parvovirus B19. HLA alleles showed associations with about 17,000 TCR beta sequences in a later analysis, at a 0.05 false discovery rate.

Concerning this clone itself: Its antigen is as yet unknown.

PCR used 60 Vbeta primers and 13 Jbeta primers. Sequencing used immunoSEQ multiplex PCR; TCRdb keeps in-frame clones, though not all of them. The sample lists some 180,000 clones, about 90% occurring once. CDR1 SNHLY and CDR2 FYNNEI come from the germline V gene. V lost 6 bases, J lost 6 bases, and 26 bases stayed unmatched. This CDR3 has 19 amino acids. Sequenced sample: PBMCs. The V and J genes are TRBV2 and TRBJ2-7, with 7 bases lining up with TRBD1. This receptor was obtained from a girl younger than two in good health and CMV-seronegative. CDR3: CASRRSVGQARSGPSEQYF. DNA for the CDR3: TGTGCCAGCAGACGTAGCGTAGGACAGGCACGGAGTGGTCCTTCCGAGCAGTACTTC. Full variable domain (rest looked up from reference TRBV2 and TRBJ2-7): EPEVTQTPSHQVTQMGQEVILRCVPISNHLYFYWYRQILGQKVEFLVSFYNNEISEKSEIFDDQFSVERPDGSNFTLKIRSTKLEDSAMYFCASRRSVGQARSGPSEQYFGPGTRLTVT.